These 14 T cell receptor beta chains originate from one sample sequenced in a study of blood T cell repertoires in COVID-19. Repertoires were generated with immunoSEQ multiplex PCR, while TCRdb's copy carries only in-frame clones and drops some. The data show about 160,000 clones, about 90% seen once. The sample comprised peripheral blood. The receptors stem from a man between 60 and 75 years old with acute or convalescent COVID-19.

This rearrangement joins TRBV18 to TRBJ1-1; TRBD1 aligns across 7 bases. With 3 bases clipped from V and 6 bases from J, the junction kept 4 bases outside the gene matches. The germline V gene encodes CDR1 KGHSH and CDR2 LQKENI. There are 13 residues in the CDR3. The DNA for the CDR3 is TGTGCCAGCTCACCCGACAGGGCGGCTGAAGCTTTCTTT. Translated, it gives CASSPDRAAEAFF.

The CDR3 nucleotides read TGTGCCAGCAGCCAAGACAGGGGTGGCAATCAGCCCCAGCATTTT. It specifies CASSQDRGGNQPQHF. The rearrangement links TRBV3-1 (or the pseudogene TRBV3-2) to TRBJ1-5; D perhaps matches TRBD1 (6 bases). Trimming left V 0 bases short and J 2 bases short, with 8 bases between. Germline V gene lookup returns CDR1 LGHDT and CDR2 YNNKEL (reference sequence). The CDR3 totals 15 residues.

The chain employs TRBV7-9 and TRBJ2-7; D is undetermined. V lost 2 bases and J lost 2, with 7 bases in between. Germline-derived CDR1 and CDR2 are SEHNR and FQNEAQ (reference sequence). The CDR3 covers 13 residues. CDR3 nucleotides: TGTGCCAGCAGCTTACAACAAACCTACGAGCAGTACTTC. It codes for CASSLQQTYEQYF. The full variable domain, its missing parts supplied by reference TRBV7-9 and TRBJ2-7, is DTGVSQNPRHKITKRGQNVTFRCDPISEHNRLYWYRQTLGQGPEFLTYFQNEAQLEKSRLLSDRFSAERPKGSFSTLEIQRTEQGDSAMYLCASSLQQTYEQYFGPGTRLTVT.

The chain combines TRBV5-1 with TRBJ1-2; no firm D call. Germline V gene lookup returns CDR1 SGHRS and CDR2 YFSETQ. The CDR3 is 15 residues long. V was cut by 5 bases and J by 0 bases, with 14 bases left in between. CDR3 sequence reads: CASRGGAGANYGYTF. CDR3 sequence (DNA): TGCGCCAGCAGGGGTGGAGCCGGAGCTAACTATGGCTACACCTTC.

The chain carries TRBV6-1 and TRBJ2-2; maybe TRBD2 (7 bases). The CDR3 runs 16 residues. Germline CDR1 MNHNS, CDR2 SASEGT. The V and J ends lost 4 bases and 7 bases respectively, with 19 bases between them. The CDR3 here is CASSGRGGGRGGELFF. The CDR3 nucleotides are TGTGCCAGCAGTGGGAGGGGCGGGGGCCGCGGCGGGGAGCTGTTTTTT.

The CDR3 DNA sequence: TGTGCCAGCAGTTTTAATCGGGGGGGGTACAATGAGCAGTTCTTC. Its translation: CASSFNRGGYNEQFF. The gene calls are TRBV11-2 and TRBJ2-1; the match to TRBD2 covers 8 bases. Germline lookup yields CDR1 SGHAT and CDR2 FQNNGV. This CDR3 has 15 amino acids. V lost 6 bases to trimming and J lost 4 bases; unmatched junction nucleotides: 8.

The rearrangement uses TRBV2 and TRBJ1-6; unclear D gene. This CDR3 region has 11 residues. The germline V gene has CDR1 SNHLY and CDR2 FYNNEI. Between the trimmed V and J ends, which lost 3 bases and 10 bases, there was a span of 4 bases. CDR3 in amino acids: CASSDSSPLHF. The DNA of the CDR3 is TGTGCCAGCAGTGATTCGTCACCCCTCCACTTT.

The chain recombines TRBV5-4 with TRBJ1-1, with D unclear. CDR1 is SGHNT and CDR2 is YYREEE in the germline V gene (reference sequence). The CDR3 sequence is 14 residues long. The V end was cut by 0 bases, the J end by 4 bases, with 10 bases between. The CDR3 protein is CASSLAGLATEAFF. For the CDR3, the DNA is TGTGCCAGCAGCTTGGCCGGGTTGGCCACTGAAGCTTTCTTT.

This clone was recorded only once. V is TRBV6-5 and J is TRBJ2-3; 8 bases are shared with TRBD2. Germline V gene sequence: CDR1 MNHEY, CDR2 SVGAGI. There are 15 residues in the CDR3. Losses at the gene ends were 4 bases for V and 1 base for J; bases not matched to a gene: 4. CDR3 DNA: TGTGCCAGCAGTTTCGGGGGGGCCGGCACAGATACGCAGTATTTT. Its translation is CASSFGGAGTDTQYF.

This rearrangement joins TRBV7-2 to TRBJ2-3, with TRBD2 identical over 7 bases. The CDR3 totals 16 residues. V trimming: 3 bases; J trimming: 0 bases; junction bases outside the gene matches: 6. The germline CDR1 and CDR2 sequences are SGHTA and FQGNSA. The CDR3 here is CASSLEGRASTDTQYF. The CDR3 DNA reads TGTGCCAGCAGCTTGGAGGGGAGGGCTAGCACAGATACGCAGTATTTT.

The sample holds one count of this clone. The genes are TRBV6-5 and TRBJ1-2; TRBD1 matches 8 bases. V was pared by 6 bases and J by 7 bases, with 10 bases of the junction left unmatched. CDR3 length: 14 amino acids. Germline lookup yields CDR1 MNHEY and CDR2 SVGAGI. The CDR3 here is CASRRTGQEIGYTF. Here the CDR3 DNA reads TGTGCCAGCAGAAGGACAGGGCAAGAAATTGGCTACACCTTC.

V usage is TRBV9 and J usage is TRBJ2-2, with 9 bases aligning to TRBD2. The CDR3 loop spans 16 amino acids. V shed 0 bases and J 4 bases; nucleotides not matched to a gene: 4. Germline V gives CDR1 SGDLS, CDR2 YYNGEE. CDR3 nucleotides: TGTGCCAGCAGCGTAGAAGCGGGGGGTGTCACCGGGGAGCTGTTTTTT. It codes for CASSVEAGGVTGELFF.

The chain is built from TRBV7-6 and TRBJ2-3, with 9 bases lining up with TRBD2. Germline CDR1 SGHVS, CDR2 FNYEAQ. The trim removed 5 bases at V and 1 base at J, leaving 10 bases unmatched. The CDR3 extends over 17 amino acids. CDR3 sequence reads: CASSRAASGVGTDTQYF. The CDR3 nucleotides read TGTGCCAGCAGCCGTGCGGCTAGCGGGGTCGGCACAGATACGCAGTATTTT.

J is TRBJ1-5 and V is TRBV25-1; no firm D call. CDR3 length: 13 residues. From germline, CDR1 is MGHDK and CDR2 SYGVNS. The V and J ends lost 2 bases and 3 bases respectively, with 5 bases between them. Here the CDR3 reads CASSETVNQPQHF. CDR3 nucleotides: TGTGCCAGCAGTGAAACAGTCAATCAGCCCCAGCATTTT.